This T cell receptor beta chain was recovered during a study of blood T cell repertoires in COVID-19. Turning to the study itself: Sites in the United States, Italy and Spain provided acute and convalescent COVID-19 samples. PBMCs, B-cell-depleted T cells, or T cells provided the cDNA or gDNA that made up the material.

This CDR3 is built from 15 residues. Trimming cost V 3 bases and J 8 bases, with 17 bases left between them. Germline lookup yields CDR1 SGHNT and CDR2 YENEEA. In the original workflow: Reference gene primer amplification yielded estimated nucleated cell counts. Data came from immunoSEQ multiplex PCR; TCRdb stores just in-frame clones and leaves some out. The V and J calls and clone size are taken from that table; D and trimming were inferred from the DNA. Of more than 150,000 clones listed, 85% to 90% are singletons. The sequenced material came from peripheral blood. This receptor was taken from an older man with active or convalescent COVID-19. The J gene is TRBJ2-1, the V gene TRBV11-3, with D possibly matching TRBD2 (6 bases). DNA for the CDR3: TGTGCCAGCAGCTTCGGGGTCGGGAGTTTGGATGAGCAGTTCTTC. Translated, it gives CASSFGVGSLDEQFF.